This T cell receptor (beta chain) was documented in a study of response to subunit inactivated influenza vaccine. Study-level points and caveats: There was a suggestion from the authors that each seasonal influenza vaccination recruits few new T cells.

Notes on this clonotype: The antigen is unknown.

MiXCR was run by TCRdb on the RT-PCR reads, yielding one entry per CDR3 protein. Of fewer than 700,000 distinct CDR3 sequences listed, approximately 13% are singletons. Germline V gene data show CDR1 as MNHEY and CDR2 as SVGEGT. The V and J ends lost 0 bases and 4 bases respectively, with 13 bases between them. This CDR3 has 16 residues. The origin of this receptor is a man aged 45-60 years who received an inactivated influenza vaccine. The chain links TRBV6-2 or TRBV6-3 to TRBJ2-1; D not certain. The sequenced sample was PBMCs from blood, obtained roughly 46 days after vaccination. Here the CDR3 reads CASSYSSFAGYNEQFF. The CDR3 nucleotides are TGTGCCAGCAGTTACTCGAGTTTCGCCGGGTACAATGAGCAGTTCTTC.